One T cell receptor beta chain is described in this entry. Per the authors' pipeline: By means of reference gene primer amplification, nucleated cell counts were estimated. Assay: immunoSEQ multiplex PCR; the TCRdb copy retains only in-frame clones and omits some. V and J calls and clone size follow that table, whereas D and trimming were derived from the DNA. The repertoire holds roughly 220,000 clones, approximately 81% seen once, with 15% to 20% in the top ten. These data originate in a study of blood T cell repertoires in COVID-19. On the study more broadly: From T cells, B-cell-depleted T cells, or PBMCs came the material, which was cDNA or gDNA.

Germline values: CDR1 KGHDR, CDR2 SFDVKD. Losses at the gene ends were 4 bases for V and 7 bases for J; bases not matched to a gene: 9. CDR3 length: 15 residues. The clonotype was recovered from a man aged 25-45 years with active or convalescent COVID-19. The sample comprised peripheral blood. The chain joins TRBV24-1 to TRBJ1-2; the match to TRBD1 covers 9 bases. CDR3 DNA sequence: TGTGCCACCAGTGAACCGGGACAGGGTATCTCTGGCTACACCTTC. This sequence encodes CATSEPGQGISGYTF.